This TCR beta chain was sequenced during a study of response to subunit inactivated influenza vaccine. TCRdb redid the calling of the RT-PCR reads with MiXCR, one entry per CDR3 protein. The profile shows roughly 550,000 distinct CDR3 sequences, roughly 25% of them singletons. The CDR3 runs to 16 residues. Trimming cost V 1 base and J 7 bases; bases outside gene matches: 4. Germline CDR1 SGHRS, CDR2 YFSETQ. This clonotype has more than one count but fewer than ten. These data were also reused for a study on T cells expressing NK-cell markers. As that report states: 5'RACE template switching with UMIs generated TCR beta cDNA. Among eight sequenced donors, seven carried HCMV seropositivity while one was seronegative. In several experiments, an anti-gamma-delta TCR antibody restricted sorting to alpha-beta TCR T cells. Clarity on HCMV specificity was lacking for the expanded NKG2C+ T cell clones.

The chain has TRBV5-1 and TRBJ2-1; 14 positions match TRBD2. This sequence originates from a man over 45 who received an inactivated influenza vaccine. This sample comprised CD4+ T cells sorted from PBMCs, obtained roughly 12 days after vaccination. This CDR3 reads CASSLLTSGRANEQFF. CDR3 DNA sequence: TGCGCCAGCAGCTTGTTGACTAGCGGGAGGGCGAATGAGCAGTTCTTC.